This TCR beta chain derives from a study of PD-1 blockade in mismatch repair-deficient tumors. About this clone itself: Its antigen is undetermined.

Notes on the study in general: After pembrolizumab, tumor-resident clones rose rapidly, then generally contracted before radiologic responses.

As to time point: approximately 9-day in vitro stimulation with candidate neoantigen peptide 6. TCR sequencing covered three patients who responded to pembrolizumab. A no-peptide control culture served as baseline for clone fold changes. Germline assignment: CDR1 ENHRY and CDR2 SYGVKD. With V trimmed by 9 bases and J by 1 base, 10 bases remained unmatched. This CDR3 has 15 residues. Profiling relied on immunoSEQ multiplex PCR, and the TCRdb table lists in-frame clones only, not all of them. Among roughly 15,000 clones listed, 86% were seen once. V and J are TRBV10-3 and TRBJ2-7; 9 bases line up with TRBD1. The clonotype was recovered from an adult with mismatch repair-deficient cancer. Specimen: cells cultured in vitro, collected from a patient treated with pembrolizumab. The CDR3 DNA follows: TGTGCCATATCGTCCGGGACAGGGAGTTCCTACGAGCAGTACTTC. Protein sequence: CAISSGTGSSYEQYF.